This TCR beta chain was profiled in a study of T cells after yellow fever vaccination. In the study overall: Some fractions had low cell numbers, and these were prepared with SMART-Seq v4 Ultra Low Input. The study, taken as a whole, reports: Most clones from primary vaccination resurfaced after the booster (approximately 97% CD4, around 90% CD8).

This clonotype was observed a few times. What it binds is not known. CDR1 and CDR2 (germline): LGHNT, FRNRAP. V was pared by 9 bases and J by 5 bases, with 14 bases of the junction left unmatched. The CDR3 sequence is 15 residues long. Generation of TCR cDNA used 5'RACE template switching (which added a universal primer site and UMIs). Via MiXCR, TCRdb re-called the 5' RACE reads, giving one row per CDR3 protein. The profile covers about 360,000 distinct CDR3 sequences, with 6.2% appearing a single time and roughly 15% taken by the ten largest. The receptor was isolated from a young man who received the YFV17D yellow fever vaccine. The sample was PBMCs, taken 5 days after the yellow fever booster vaccination. The chain uses TRBV12-5 and TRBJ1-1; 8 nucleotides agree with TRBD1. The CDR3 DNA is TGTGCTAGCCGACCAGGGGGCGAAAAAGGAACTGAAGCTTTCTTT. It codes for CASRPGGEKGTEAFF. The whole variable domain, filled in from reference TRBV12-5 and TRBJ1-1, reads DARVTQTPRHKVTEMGQEVTMRCQPILGHNTVFWYRQTMMQGLELLAYFRNRAPLDDSGMPKDRFSAEMPDATLATLKIQPSEPRDSAVYFCASRPGGEKGTEAFFGQGTRLTVV.